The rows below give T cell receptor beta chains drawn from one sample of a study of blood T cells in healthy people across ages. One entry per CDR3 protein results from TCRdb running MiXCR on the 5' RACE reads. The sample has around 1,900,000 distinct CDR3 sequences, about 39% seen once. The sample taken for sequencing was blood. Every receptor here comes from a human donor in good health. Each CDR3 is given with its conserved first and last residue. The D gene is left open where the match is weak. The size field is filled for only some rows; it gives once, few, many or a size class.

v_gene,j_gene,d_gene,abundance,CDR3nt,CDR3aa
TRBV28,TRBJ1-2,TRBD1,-,TGTGCCAGCAGGGAACAGGGGGCGGATGGCTACACCTTC,CASREQGADGYTF
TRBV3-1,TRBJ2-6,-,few,TGTGCCACACAAACAAGCTCTGGGGCCAACGTCCTGACTTTC,CATQTSSGANVLTF
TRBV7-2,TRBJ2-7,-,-,TGTGCCAGCAGCTTATGTAGGAGCAGCTACGAGCAGTACTTC,CASSLCRSSYEQYF
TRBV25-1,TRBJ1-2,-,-,TGTGCCAGCGTAGAGGGGGATGGCTACACCTTC,CASVEGDGYTF
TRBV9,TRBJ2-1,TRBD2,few,TGTGCCAGCAGCGGACGGACTAGCGGGAGCCTCTCCTACAATGAGCAGTTCTTC,CASSGRTSGSLSYNEQFF
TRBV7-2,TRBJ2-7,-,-,TGTGCCAGCAGCCTCGGTGGGGGGCGCTTAAACTACGAGCAGTACTTC,CASSLGGGRLNYEQYF
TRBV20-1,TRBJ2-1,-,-,TGCAGTGCTAGCAGGCTCCAACCTGGGGAGCAGTTCTTC,CSASRLQPGEQFF
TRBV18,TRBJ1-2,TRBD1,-,TGTGCCAGCTCACCAGCAGGGGGTTTAGCTAACTATGGCTACACCTTC,CASSPAGGLANYGYTF
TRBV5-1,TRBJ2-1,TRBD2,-,TGCGCCAGCAGCTTGGCCGGGACTAATACTAATGAGCAGTTCTTC,CASSLAGTNTNEQFF
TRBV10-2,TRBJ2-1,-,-,TGCGCCAGCCAACTAGCTCCTAACCTCTACAATGAGCAGTTCTTC,CASQLAPNLYNEQFF
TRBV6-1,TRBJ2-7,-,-,TGTGCCAGCAGTGGCCGGGTCGGGTCCGTGGACGAGCAGTACTTC,CASSGRVGSVDEQYF
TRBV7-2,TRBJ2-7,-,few,TGTGCCAGCAGCCCGGGCAGAGCTTACTCCTACGAGCAGTACTTC,CASSPGRAYSYEQYF
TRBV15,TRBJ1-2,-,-,TGTGCCACCAGCAATTGGGGAGACTATGGCTACACCTTC,CATSNWGDYGYTF
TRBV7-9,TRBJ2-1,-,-,TGTGCCAGCAACACCGTCGGGGCAGAAACCTACAATGAGCAGTTCTTC,CASNTVGAETYNEQFF
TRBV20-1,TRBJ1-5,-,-,TGCAGTGCTAGTAAGCAGGTACGGGAGCCCCAGCATTTT,CSASKQVREPQHF
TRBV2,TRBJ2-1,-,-,TGTGCCAGCGCCAACCATTACAACAATGAGCAGTTCTTC,CASANHYNNEQFF
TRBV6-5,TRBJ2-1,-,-,TGTGCCAGCAGTTCCCCAGGGTGGGGAGTGGGGAATGAGCAGTTCTTC,CASSSPGWGVGNEQFF
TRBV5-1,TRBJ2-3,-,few,TGCGCCAGCCTAAGGGGGTCCGCCACAGATACGCAGTATTTT,CASLRGSATDTQYF
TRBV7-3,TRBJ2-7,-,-,TGTGCCAGCAGCCCTGGGCCGTCCACCTACGAGCAGTACTTC,CASSPGPSTYEQYF
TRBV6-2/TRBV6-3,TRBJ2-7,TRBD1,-,TGTGCCAGCTCCATAACCCCCATTGAGGGGGCGTACTTC,CASSITPIEGAYF
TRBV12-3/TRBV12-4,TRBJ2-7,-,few,TGTGCCAGCAGCCCAGAAATCTACGAGCAGTACTTC,CASSPEIYEQYF
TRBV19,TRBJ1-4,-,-,TGTGCCAGTAGTATCCAGGGTTTTGAAAAACTGTTTTTT,CASSIQGFEKLFF
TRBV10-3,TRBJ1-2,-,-,TGTGCCATCAGGGAGAGATATGGCTACACCTTC,CAIRERYGYTF
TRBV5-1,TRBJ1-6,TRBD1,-,TGCGCCAGCAGCCTGGATCAGGACAGGGATAATTCACCCCTCCACTTT,CASSLDQDRDNSPLHF
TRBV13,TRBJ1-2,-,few,TGTGCCAGCAGCTTTAACTGGGGTTCCAACTATGGCTACACCTTC,CASSFNWGSNYGYTF
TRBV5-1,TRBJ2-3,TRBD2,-,TGCACCAGCAGCTTGCTGGGACTAGCGGGGGACACAGATACGCAGTATTTT,CTSSLLGLAGDTDTQYF
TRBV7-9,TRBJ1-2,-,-,TGTGCCAGCAGCGAAGGGACAATAGACCTCTATGACTACACCTTC,CASSEGTIDLYDYTF
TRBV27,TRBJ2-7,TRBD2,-,TGTGCCAGCAAATACTTGAGCGGGGCGAACGAGCAGTACTTC,CASKYLSGANEQYF
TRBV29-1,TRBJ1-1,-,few,TGCAGCGCTATCAAAACATTGAACACTGAAGCTTTCTTT,CSAIKTLNTEAFF
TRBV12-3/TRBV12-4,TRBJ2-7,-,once,TGTGCCAGCACCGAAGGACGGGACCATTTCTACGAGCAGTACTTC,CASTEGRDHFYEQYF
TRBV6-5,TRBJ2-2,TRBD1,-,TGTGCCAGCAGTTACCCGAAGGGGGCTCTAAACACCGGGGAGCTGTTTTTT,CASSYPKGALNTGELFF
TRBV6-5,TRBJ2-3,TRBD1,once,TGTGCCAGCAGTTACTCCACTGGGGGACAGGGGGCGGCGGATACGCAGTATTTT,CASSYSTGGQGAADTQYF
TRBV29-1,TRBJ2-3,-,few,TGCAGCGTTGACTTGAGGGGGGGTGCAGATACGCAGTATTTT,CSVDLRGGADTQYF
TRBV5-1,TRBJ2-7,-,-,TGCGCCAGCAGCTTGGGCGCCCGTTGGGGGTCCAACTACGAGCAGTACTTC,CASSLGARWGSNYEQYF
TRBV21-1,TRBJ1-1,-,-,TGTGCCAGCAGCAACCCCGGAGAAACTGAAGCTTTCTTT,CASSNPGETEAFF
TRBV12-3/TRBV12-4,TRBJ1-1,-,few,TGTGCCAGCAGTTTAGCCTCTGGGACCACTGAAGCTTTCTTT,CASSLASGTTEAFF
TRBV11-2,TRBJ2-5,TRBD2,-,TGTGCCAGCAGCTTAGTTCTCGGGGGGGTCAGCCCCCAAGAGACCCAGTACTTC,CASSLVLGGVSPQETQYF
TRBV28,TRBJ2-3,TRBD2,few,TGTGCCAGCAGCCTACTGGGGGGGGCAGATACGCAGTATTTT,CASSLLGGADTQYF
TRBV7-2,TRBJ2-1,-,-,TGTGCCAGCAGCTTCGGGGGGACAGCCCCCTACAATGAGCAGTTCTTC,CASSFGGTAPYNEQFF
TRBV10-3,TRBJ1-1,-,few,TGTGCCATCAGTGAACAGCTGAACACTGAAGCTTTCTTT,CAISEQLNTEAFF
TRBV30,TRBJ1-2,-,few,TGTGCCTGGAGTCCGACCGGGACGGCCCCTTATGGCTACACCTTC,CAWSPTGTAPYGYTF
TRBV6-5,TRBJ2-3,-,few,TGTGCCAGCAGTAGCTCCGGAGGGGCGCAGTATTTT,CASSSSGGAQYF
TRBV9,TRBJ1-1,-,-,TGTGCCAGCAACCTCCGGAGGACACCCAGGGACAAGTGGATGGGCACTGAAGCTTTCTTT,CASNLRRTPRDKWMGTEAFF
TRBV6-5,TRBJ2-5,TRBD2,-,TGTGCCGCGGGGGGAGGAGGAGAGACCCAGTACTTC,CAAGGGGETQYF
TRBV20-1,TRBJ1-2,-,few,TGCAGTGCTAGAGAAGGGCGAGGCTATGGCTACACCTTC,CSAREGRGYGYTF
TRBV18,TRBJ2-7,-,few,TGTGCCAGCTCTCCCACCGGGCGAAGGAGAGGCGAGCAGTACTTC,CASSPTGRRRGEQYF
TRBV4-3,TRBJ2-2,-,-,TGCGCCAGCAGCCAAGAGGGTAATAGGGCCGGGGAGCTGTTTTTT,CASSQEGNRAGELFF
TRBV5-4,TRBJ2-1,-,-,TGTGCCAGCAGCTCCCCGGAGGGGGGAAACCTTAATTCCTACAATGAGCAGTTCTTC,CASSSPEGGNLNSYNEQFF
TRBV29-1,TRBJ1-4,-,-,TGCGCAGCGTTTAAGTGGGGACGGAATGTCGAGGAACTGTTTTTT,CAAFKWGRNVEELFF
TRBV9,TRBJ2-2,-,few,TGTGCCAGCAGCCTTACAGGGGGGGACACCGGGGAGCTGTTTTTT,CASSLTGGDTGELFF
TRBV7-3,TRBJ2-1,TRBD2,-,TGTGCCAGCAGCCCGACTAGCGGACAACGGAATGAGCAGTTCTTC,CASSPTSGQRNEQFF
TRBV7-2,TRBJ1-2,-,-,TGTGCCAGCAGCTTGTTAAACAGAGATGGCTACACCTTC,CASSLLNRDGYTF
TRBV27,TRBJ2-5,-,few,TGTGCCAGCAGTCCCCCCGGGGTGAGGCAAGAGACCCAGTACTTC,CASSPPGVRQETQYF
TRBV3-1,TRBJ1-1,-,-,TGTGCCAGCACGCCCAGGTTCGTGAACACTGAAGCTTTCTTT,CASTPRFVNTEAFF